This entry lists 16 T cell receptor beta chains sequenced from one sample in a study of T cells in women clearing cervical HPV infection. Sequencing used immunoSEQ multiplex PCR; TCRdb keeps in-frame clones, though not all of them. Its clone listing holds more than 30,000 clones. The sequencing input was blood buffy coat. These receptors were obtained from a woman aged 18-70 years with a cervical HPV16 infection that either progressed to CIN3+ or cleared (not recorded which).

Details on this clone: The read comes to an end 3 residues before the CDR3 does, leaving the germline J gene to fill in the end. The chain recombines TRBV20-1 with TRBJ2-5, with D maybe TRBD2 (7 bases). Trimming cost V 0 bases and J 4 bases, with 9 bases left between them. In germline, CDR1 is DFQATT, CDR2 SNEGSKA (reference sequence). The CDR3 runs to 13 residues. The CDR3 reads CSAREGGGETQYF. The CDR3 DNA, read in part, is TGCAGTGCTAGAGAAGGGGGGGGAGAGACC.

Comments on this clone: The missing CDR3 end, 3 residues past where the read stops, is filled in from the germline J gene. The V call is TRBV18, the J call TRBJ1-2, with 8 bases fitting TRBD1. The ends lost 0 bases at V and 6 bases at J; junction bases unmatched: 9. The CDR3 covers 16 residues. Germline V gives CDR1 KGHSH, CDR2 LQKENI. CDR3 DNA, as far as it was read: TGTGCCAGCTCACCACCGAAAGGACAGGGTGAGGATGGC. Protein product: CASSPPKGQGEDG. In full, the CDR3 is CASSPPKGQGEDGYTF.

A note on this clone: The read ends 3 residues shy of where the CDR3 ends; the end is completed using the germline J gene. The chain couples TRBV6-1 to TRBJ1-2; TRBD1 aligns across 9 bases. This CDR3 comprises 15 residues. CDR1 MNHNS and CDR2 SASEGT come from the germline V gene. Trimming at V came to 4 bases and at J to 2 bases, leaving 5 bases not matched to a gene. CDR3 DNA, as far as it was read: TGTGCCAGCAGTGCCACGGACAGGGGAAACTATGGC. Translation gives CASSATDRGNYG. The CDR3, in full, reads CASSATDRGNYGYTF.

CDR3 protein: CASSEEQNSYEQYF. CDR3 DNA (partial): TGTGCCAGCAGTGAAGAACAGAATTCCTACGAG. The chain employs TRBV6-1 and TRBJ2-7; D gene ambiguous. The CDR3 end falls 3 residues outside the read, so it is completed with the germline J gene. The CDR3 has 14 residues. The germline V and J ends were trimmed by 1 base and 1 base, with 8 bases remaining between them. Germline lookup yields CDR1 MNHNS and CDR2 SASEGT.

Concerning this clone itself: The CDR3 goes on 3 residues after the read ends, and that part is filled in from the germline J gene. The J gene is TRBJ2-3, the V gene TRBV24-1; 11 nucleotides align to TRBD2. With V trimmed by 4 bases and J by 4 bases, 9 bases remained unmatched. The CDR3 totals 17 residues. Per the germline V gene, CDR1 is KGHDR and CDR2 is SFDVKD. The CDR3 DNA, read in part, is TGTGCCACCAGTGAGCTCGCCGGGACTAGCGGTGCAGATACG. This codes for CATSELAGTSGADT. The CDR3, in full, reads CATSELAGTSGADTQYF.

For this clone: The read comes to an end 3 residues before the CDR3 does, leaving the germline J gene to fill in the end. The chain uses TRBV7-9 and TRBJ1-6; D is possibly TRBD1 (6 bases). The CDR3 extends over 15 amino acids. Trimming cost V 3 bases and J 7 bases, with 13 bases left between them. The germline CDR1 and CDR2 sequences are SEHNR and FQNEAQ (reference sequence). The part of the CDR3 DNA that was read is TGTGCCAGCAGCTTTAGTAGGACAGCGAATTCACCC. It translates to CASSFSRTANSP. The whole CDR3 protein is CASSFSRTANSPLHF.

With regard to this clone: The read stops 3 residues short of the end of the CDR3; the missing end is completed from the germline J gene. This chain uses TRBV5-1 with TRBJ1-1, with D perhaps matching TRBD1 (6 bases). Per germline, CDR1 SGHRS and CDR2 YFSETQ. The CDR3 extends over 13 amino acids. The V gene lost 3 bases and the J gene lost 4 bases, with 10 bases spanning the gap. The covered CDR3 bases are TGCGCCAGCAGCTCCTTAGGGGGCACTGAA. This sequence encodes CASSSLGGTE. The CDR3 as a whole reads CASSSLGGTEAFF. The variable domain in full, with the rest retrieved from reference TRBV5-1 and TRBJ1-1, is KAGVTQTPRYLIKTRGQQVTLSCSPISGHRSVSWYQQTPGQGLQFLFEYFSETQRNKGNFPGRFSGRQFSNSRSEMNVSTLELGDSALYLCASSSLGGTEAFFGQGTRLTVV.

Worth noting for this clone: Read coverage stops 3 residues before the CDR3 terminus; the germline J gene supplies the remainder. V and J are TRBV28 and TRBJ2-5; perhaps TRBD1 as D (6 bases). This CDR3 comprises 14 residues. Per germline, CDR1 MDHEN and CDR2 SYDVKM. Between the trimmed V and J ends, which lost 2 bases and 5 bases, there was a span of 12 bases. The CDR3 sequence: CASSLGTPPETQYF. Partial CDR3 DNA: TGTGCCAGCAGTTTAGGGACACCTCCCGAGACC.

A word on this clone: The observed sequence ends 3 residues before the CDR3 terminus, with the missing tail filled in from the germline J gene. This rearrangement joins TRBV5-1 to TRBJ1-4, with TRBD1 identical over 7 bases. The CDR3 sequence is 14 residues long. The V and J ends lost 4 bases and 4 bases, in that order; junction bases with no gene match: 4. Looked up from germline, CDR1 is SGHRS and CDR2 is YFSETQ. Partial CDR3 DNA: TGCGCCAGCAGCACGGGACAGCTTAATGAAAAA. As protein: CASSTGQLNEK. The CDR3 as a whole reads CASSTGQLNEKLFF.

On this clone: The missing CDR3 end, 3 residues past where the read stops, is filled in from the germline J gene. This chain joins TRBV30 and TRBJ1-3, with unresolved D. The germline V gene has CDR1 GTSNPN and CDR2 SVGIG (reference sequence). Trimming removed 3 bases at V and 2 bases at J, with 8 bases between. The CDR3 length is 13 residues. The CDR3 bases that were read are TGTGCCTGGAGCTATTCTACTGGAAACACC. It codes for CAWSYSTGNT. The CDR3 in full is CAWSYSTGNTIYF.

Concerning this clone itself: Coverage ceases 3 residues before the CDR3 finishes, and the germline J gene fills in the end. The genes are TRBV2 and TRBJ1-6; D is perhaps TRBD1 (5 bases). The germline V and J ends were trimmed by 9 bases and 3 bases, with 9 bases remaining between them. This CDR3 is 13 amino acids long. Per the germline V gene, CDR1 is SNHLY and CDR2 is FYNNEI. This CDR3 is CASAGDYNSPLHF. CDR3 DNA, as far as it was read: TGTGCCAGTGCGGGGGACTATAATTCACCC.

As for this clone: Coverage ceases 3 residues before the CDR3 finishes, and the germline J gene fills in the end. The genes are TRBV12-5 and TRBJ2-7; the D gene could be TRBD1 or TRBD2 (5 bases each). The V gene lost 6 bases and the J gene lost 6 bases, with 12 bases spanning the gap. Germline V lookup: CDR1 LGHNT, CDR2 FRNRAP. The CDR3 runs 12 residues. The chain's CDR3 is CASGTMRGEQYF. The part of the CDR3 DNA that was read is TGTGCTAGTGGAACAATGAGGGGCGAG.

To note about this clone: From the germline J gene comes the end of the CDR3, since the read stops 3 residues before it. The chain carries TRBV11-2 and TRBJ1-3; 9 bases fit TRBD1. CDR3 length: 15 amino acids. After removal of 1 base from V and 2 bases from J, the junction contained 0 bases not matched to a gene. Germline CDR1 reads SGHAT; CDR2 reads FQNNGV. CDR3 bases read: TGTGCCAGCAGCTTAGGGGACAGGGCTGGAAACACC. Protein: CASSLGDRAGNT. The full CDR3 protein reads CASSLGDRAGNTIYF.

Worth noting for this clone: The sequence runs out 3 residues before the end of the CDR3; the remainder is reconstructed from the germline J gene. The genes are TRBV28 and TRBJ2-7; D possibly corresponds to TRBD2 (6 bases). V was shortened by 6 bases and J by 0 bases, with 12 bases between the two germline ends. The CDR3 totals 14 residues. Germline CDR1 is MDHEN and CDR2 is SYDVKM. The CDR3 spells CASSPGGSSYEQYF. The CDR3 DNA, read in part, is TGTGCCAGCAGCCCTGGGGGGAGCTCCTACGAG.

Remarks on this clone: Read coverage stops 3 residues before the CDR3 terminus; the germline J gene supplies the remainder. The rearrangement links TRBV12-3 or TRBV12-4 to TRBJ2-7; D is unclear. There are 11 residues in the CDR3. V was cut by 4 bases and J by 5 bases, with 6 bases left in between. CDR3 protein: CASSSYNEQYF. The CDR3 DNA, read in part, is TGTGCCAGCAGTTCATACAACGAG.

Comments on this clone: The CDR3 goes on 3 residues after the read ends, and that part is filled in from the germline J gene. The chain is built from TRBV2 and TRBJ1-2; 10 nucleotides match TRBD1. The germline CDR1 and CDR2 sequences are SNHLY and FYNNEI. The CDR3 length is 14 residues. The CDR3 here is CASSHPGTGEGYTF. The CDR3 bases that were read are TGTGCCAGCTCTCACCCCGGGACAGGGGAAGGC.